This note documents a single TCR beta chain sequence. Antigen unknown. This entry is derived from a study of T cell repertoires in cytomegalovirus infection. Study context: Peptides in the study included HLA-C-restricted and HLA-B-restricted CMV epitopes. Shared public TCR beta signatures pointed to both CMV infection and a matching HLA type.

Study-level results: The cumulative frequency of public TCR beta families identified carriers of CMV plus the relevant HLA.

MiXCR, run by TCRdb on the reads, gives a single entry per CDR3 protein. This sample has about half a million distinct CDR3 sequences; 25% to 35% occur once, and the top ten carry about 17%. The receptor's source is a human donor in good health (CMV status not recorded). Some clones in this sample may be carry-over from other donors' samples. Sequences were derived from cultured PBMCs, sampled from culture after CMV antigen stimulation.

CDR3 protein: CASSPHQGQGPGGETQYF. CDR3 nucleotide sequence: TGTGCCAGCAGTCCACATCAAGGACAGGGACCGGGAGGAGAGACCCAGTACTTC. The V and J genes are TRBV2 and TRBJ2-5, with D perhaps matching TRBD1 (8 bases). CDR1 and CDR2 from the germline V gene are SNHLY and FYNNEI. V lost 5 bases and J 4 bases, leaving 26 bases between the germline ends. This CDR3 has 18 residues.